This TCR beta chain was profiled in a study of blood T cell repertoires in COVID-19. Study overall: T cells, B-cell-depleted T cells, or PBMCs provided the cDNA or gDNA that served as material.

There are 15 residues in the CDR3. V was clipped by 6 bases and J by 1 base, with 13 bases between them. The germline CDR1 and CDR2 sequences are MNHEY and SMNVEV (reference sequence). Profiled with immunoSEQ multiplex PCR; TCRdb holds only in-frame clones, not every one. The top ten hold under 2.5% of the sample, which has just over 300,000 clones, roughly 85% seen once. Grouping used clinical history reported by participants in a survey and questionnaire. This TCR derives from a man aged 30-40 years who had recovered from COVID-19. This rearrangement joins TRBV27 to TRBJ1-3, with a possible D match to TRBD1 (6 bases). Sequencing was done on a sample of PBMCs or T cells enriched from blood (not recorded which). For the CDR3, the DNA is TGTGCCAGCAGCAATCAGGGGATTTCTGGAAACACCATATATTTT. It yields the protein CASSNQGISGNTIYF.